Below, one TCR beta chain is given with its context. What it binds is not known. This sample is part of a study of cytomegalovirus exposure and HLA in healthy donors. Broader study findings: Overall, 164 TCR beta chains were annotated as cytomegalovirus-associated.

The donors were members of the validation cohort comprising approximately 110 subjects, separate from the roughly 640-subject first cohort. The CDR3 extends over 15 amino acids. The germline gives CDR1 SGHVS, CDR2 FQNEAQ. The V segment lost 5 bases and the J segment 3 bases; nucleotides outside the gene matches: 9. The protocol was immunoSEQ multiplex PCR, while the TCRdb copy is restricted to in-frame clones and leaves out a portion. The sample has under 300,000 clones; 70% to 90% are singletons. The chain is built from TRBV7-8 and TRBJ1-2; 7 bases are a match to TRBD1. This TCR derives from a woman aged 25-40 years in good health and CMV-seropositive. Sequencing input: PBMCs. CDR3 residues: CASSAQRQGYYGYTF. The CDR3 nucleotides read TGTGCCAGCAGCGCCCAGAGACAGGGTTACTATGGCTACACCTTC.